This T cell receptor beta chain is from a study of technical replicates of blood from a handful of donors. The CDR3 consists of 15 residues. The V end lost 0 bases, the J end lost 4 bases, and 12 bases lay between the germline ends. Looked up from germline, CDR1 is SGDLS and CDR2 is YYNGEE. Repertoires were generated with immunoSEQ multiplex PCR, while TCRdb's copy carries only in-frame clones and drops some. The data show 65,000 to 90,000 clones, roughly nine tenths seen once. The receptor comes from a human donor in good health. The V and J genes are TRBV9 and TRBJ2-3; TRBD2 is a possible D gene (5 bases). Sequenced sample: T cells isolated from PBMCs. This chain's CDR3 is CASSVDQRSSDTQYF. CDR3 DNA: TGTGCCAGCAGCGTAGATCAGCGGTCCTCAGATACGCAGTATTTT. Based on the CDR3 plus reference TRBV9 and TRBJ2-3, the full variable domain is DSGVTQTPKHLITATGQRVTLRCSPRSGDLSVYWYQQSLDQGLQFLIQYYNGEERAKGNILERFSAQQFPDLHSELNLSSLELGDSALYFCASSVDQRSSDTQYFGPGTRLTVL.